This TCR beta chain appears in the sequencing data of a study of regulatory T cells in long-lasting Graves disease. Regarding the study as a whole: It is possible that accuracy was reduced by the small size of the sample.

The CDR3 sequence is 11 residues long. V lost 8 bases, J lost 4 bases, and 6 bases lay in between. CDR1 is MDHEN and CDR2 is SYDVKM in the germline V gene. Regarding time point: persistent/refractory GD, antithyroid drugs over 5 years with positive TRAb. PBMCs were the source of the RNA used for TCR sequencing. This clonotype showed up many times. The antigen is undetermined. Combining iRepertoire HTBI primers with Arm-PCR of CDR3 regions, the authors built TCR beta libraries. TCRdb re-analysed the multiplex PCR reads in MiXCR, keeping a single row per CDR3 protein. The sample holds around 400,000 distinct CDR3 sequences, roughly 25% seen once.

This TCR came from a woman aged 40 to 55 with Graves disease. This material consisted of peripheral blood mononuclear cells (PBMCs), taken when the disease was refractory, from a patient treated with antithyroid drugs. The chain couples TRBV28 to TRBJ1-5; D perhaps matches TRBD1 (5 bases). This CDR3 is CASGGNQPQHF. CDR3 nucleotide sequence: TGTGCCAGCGGGGGGAATCAGCCCCAGCATTTT.